Following are 5 T cell receptor beta chains from one sample sequenced in a study of blood T cell repertoires in COVID-19. Method: immunoSEQ multiplex PCR; TCRdb's copy keeps in-frame clones and lacks some. This sample has tens of thousands of clones, with about 90% found just once. Sequencing was performed on peripheral blood. Receptors originate from a man between 50 and 59 years old with active COVID-19.

This chain joins TRBV5-1 and TRBJ2-7, with 9 bases aligning to TRBD1. The CDR3 has 16 amino acids. Per the germline V gene, CDR1 is SGHRS and CDR2 is YFSETQ. The J segment lost 4 bases and the V segment lost 4 bases, leaving 12 bases of the junction unmatched. The CDR3 sequence: CASSITGTGRLYEQYF. Here the CDR3 DNA reads TGCGCCAGCAGCATCACCGGGACAGGGAGGCTATACGAGCAGTACTTC.

The gene calls are TRBV28 and TRBJ2-7; D is perhaps TRBD2 (5 bases). The CDR3 is 12 amino acids. The V end lost 10 bases, the J end lost 3 bases, and 13 bases lay between the germline ends. From germline, CDR1 is MDHEN and CDR2 SYDVKM. The DNA for the CDR3 is TGTGCCACCGGTGCAGACTACTACGAGCAGTACTTC. Translated, it gives CATGADYYEQYF. Full variable domain (rest looked up from reference TRBV28 and TRBJ2-7): DVKVTQSSRYLVKRTGEKVFLECVQDMDHENMFWYRQDPGLGLRLIYFSYDVKMKEKGDIPEGYSVSREKKERFSLILESASTNQTSMYLCATGADYYEQYFGPGTRLTVT.

The chain recombines TRBV24-1 with TRBJ2-2; 16 bases are a match to TRBD2. Germline lookup yields CDR1 KGHDR and CDR2 SFDVKD. This CDR3 has 14 residues. CDR3 in DNA: TGTGCGGCCGGGACTAGCGGGAGGGCCAAGGAGCTGTTTTTT. Translation: CAAGTSGRAKELFF.

The chain has TRBV6-5 and TRBJ2-5, with D maybe TRBD1 (6 bases). The germline V and J ends were trimmed by 6 bases and 5 bases, with 13 bases remaining between them. Germline V gene lookup returns CDR1 MNHEY and CDR2 SVGAGI. This CDR3 is built from 13 residues. CDR3 bases: TGTGCCAGCAGGAAAGCAGGGGTCGAGACCCAGTACTTC. Protein: CASRKAGVETQYF.

This sequence joins TRBV5-8 and TRBJ2-7; 7 positions match TRBD1. Unmatched junction bases numbered 12, after V lost 0 bases and J lost 6 bases. The germline V gene encodes CDR1 SGHTS and CDR2 YDEGEE. The CDR3 has 16 residues. The CDR3 nucleotides read TGTGCCAGCAGCTTGGCTATCATTAGAGGGGGCGTCGAGCAGTACTTC. Translation: CASSLAIIRGGVEQYF.